The rows below give T cell receptor beta chains drawn from one sample of a study of cytomegalovirus exposure and HLA in healthy donors. Sequencing used immunoSEQ multiplex PCR; TCRdb keeps in-frame clones, though not all of them. The sample gives about 210,000 clones, around 76% of which show up once; about 6% is in the top ten. The specimen sequenced was PBMCs. Receptors were obtained from a man aged 35 to 55 in good health and CMV-seropositive. Each CDR3 is given with its conserved first and last residue. D genes are given only for firm matches.

v_call d_call cdr3_aa
TRBV11-2 NA CASSLDRGRAEKLFF
TRBV4-1 NA CASSPTPTRTLYNEQFF
TRBV6-6 TRBD2 CAATSGPPNEQFF
TRBV6-6 NA CASRGGNSGNTIYF
TRBV11-2 NA CASTTNYREKKNYGYTF
TRBV10-1 TRBD1 CASSTGVATEAFF
TRBV2 NA CASSTPQGRAEAFF
TRBV5-4 TRBD2 CASSLGGREAYEQYF
TRBV6-5 TRBD2 CASSYSVAGGNEQYF
TRBV30 NA CAWIRTGRDTEAFF
TRBV15 TRBD2 CATSREGSGRPDTQYF
TRBV2 TRBD2 CASKSGTSGRGAKNIQYF
TRBV21-1 NA CASSNVGRGDTQYF
TRBV29-1 NA CSQRQETYEQYF
TRBV11-3 TRBD1 CASSVETGLTGELFF
TRBV29-1 NA CSVLTAGEGQHF
TRBV10-2 TRBD2 CASRDPSGGDTDTQYF
TRBV6-5 NA CASSYSFLAKNIQYF
TRBV30 NA CAWRGSGYTEAFF
TRBV4-1 TRBD2 CASSQGTGLVTYEQYF
TRBV19 NA CASRQGSNQPQHF
TRBV5-1 TRBD2 CASSLYSPTSGSYEQFF
TRBV7-8 NA CASSPRPGVLTGTEAFF
TRBV7-9 NA CASSFPEAVTIYF
TRBV7-3 NA CASSLTPGGSYGYTF
TRBV9 TRBD2 CASSGGTSGTDTQYF
TRBV27 NA CASSPRRLYSNQPQHF
TRBV19 NA CASSLVGGGAAYEQYF
TRBV6-5 NA CASSERGGSYEQYF
TRBV7-3 NA CASSRQPGSTEAFF
TRBV5-1 NA CASSQRGWTRVKDTEAFF
TRBV7-3 NA CASSLAGLKETQYF
TRBV5-6 NA CASSFKSGQISYEQYF
TRBV6-5 TRBD2 CASSYIAGGGVDTQYF
TRBV9 NA CASSPTAGGLGYGYTF
TRBV7-2 TRBD1 CASSLGTGGFAGANVLTF
TRBV27 TRBD1 CASMFMTGVTDTQYF
TRBV5-1 TRBD1 CASSPGQLYMSSGNTIYF
TRBV5-1 NA CASSLIGQGEAFF
TRBV6-6 NA CASSYGGVSTNYGYTF
TRBV27 TRBD1 CASSIKGQGAYEQYF
TRBV2 TRBD1 CASTFDRAEIGELFF
TRBV19 NA CASTPDRNSNYGYTF
TRBV11-2 NA CASSPGQMNTEAFF
TRBV13 TRBD2 CASSPGAGLPERNEQFF
TRBV27 NA CASSRQVQTNGYTF
TRBV14 NA CASSQRTQGGARGYEQYF
TRBV6-5 NA CASSDSGAGNTIYF
TRBV9 TRBD1 CASSADRGGDTEAFF
TRBV12-5 TRBD1 CASGLGTGSGNTIYF
TRBV19 TRBD1 CASSMGFDRDNQPQHF
TRBV15 TRBD1 CATGQQGNGYTF
TRBV10-2 TRBD2 CASQRGSSTDTQYF
TRBV2 TRBD1 CASRGQGMVTEAFF
TRBV6-5 TRBD2 CASSSDSGTDTQYF
TRBV7-9 TRBD2 CASSFSGIHEQFF
TRBV6-5 NA CASSFGTYNEQFF
TRBV18 TRBD2 CASSPTAGVQKTDTQYF
TRBV10-3 TRBD2 CAISESNRGRNTDTQYF
TRBV18 NA CASSPGISGGGGSYEQYF